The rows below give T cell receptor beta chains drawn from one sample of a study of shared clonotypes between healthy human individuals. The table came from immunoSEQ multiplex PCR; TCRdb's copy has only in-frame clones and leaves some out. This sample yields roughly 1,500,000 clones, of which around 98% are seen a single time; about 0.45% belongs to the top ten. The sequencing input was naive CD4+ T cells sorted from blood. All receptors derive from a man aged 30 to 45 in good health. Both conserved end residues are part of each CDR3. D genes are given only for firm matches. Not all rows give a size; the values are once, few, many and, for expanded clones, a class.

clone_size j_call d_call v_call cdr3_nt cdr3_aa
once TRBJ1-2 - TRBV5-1 TGCGCCAGCAGCTTATTACCCGGCGAGGGAGACGGCTACACCTTC CASSLLPGEGDGYTF
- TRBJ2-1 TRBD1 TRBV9 TGTGCCAGCAGCGTAGGACAGGGACAATACAATGAGCAGTTCTTC CASSVGQGQYNEQFF
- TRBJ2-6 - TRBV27 TGTGCCAGCAGTTTTTCCTCAGGGGTAGGGGCCAACGTCCTGACTTTC CASSFSSGVGANVLTF
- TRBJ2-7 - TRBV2 TGTGCCAGCAACAGGGAGGGCTACGAGCAGTACTTC CASNREGYEQYF
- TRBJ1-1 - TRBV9 TGTGCCAGCAGCACGAGAACTGGGGACGCGGTGAACACTGAAGCTTTCTTT CASSTRTGDAVNTEAFF
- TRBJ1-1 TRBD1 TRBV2 TGTGCCAGCAGCGGAGACAGGGCGAGCACTGAAGCTTTCTTT CASSGDRASTEAFF
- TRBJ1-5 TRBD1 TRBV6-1 TGTGCCAGCAGGCCCGGGACAGGGGGCGAACAGCCCCAGCATTTT CASRPGTGGEQPQHF
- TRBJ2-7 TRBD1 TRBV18 TGTGCCAGCTCACGGGATACAGGGGGCCTCCTCTCCGAGCAGTACTTC CASSRDTGGLLSEQYF
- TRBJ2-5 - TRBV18 TGTGCCAGCTCACCGGGGCAGGAGACCCAGTACTTC CASSPGQETQYF
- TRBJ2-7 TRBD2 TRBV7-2 TGTGCCAGCAGCTTAAGACTAGCGGGAGGGGGCGAGCAGTACTTC CASSLRLAGGGEQYF
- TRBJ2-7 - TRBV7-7 TGTGCCAGCAGCCCAGGTCCGTCCTACGAGCAGTACTTC CASSPGPSYEQYF
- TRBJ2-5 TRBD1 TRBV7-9 TGTGCCAGCAGCCCGCACGGGACAGGGTCACAAGAGACCCAGTACTTC CASSPHGTGSQETQYF
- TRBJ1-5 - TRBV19 TGTGCCAGTAAATACGGAGGGGTGGGGCAGCCCCAGCATTTT CASKYGGVGQPQHF
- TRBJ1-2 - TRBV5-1 TGCGCCAGCAGCATGGGCGGGAACAACTATGGCTACACCTTC CASSMGGNNYGYTF
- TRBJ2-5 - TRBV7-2 TGTGCCAGCGGGGTAAACGGACAAGAGACCCAGTACTTC CASGVNGQETQYF
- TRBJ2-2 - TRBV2 TGTGCCAGCCGTCCCGGACTCACCACTACCGGGGAGCTGTTTTTT CASRPGLTTTGELFF
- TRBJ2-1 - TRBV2 TGTGCCAGCAAGAGCCAGGGGGGAATTAATGAGCAGTTCTTC CASKSQGGINEQFF
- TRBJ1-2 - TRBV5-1 TGCGCCAGCAGCGCCAGGGACAAATATAACTATGGCTACACCTTC CASSARDKYNYGYTF
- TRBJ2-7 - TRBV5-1 TGCGCCAGCAGACTGGAGCTGTTGAACGAGCAGTACTTC CASRLELLNEQYF
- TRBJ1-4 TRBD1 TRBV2 TGTGCCAGCACCTCGACAGGGGGCTCACTTAGACTGTTTTTT CASTSTGGSLRLFF
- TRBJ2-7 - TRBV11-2 TGTGCCAGCAGCTCCAGAGGGGGTAGCTCCTACGAGCAGTACTTC CASSSRGGSSYEQYF
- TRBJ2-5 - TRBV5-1 TGCGCCAGCAGCTTGGTGCCAGCTCAAGAGACCCAGTACTTC CASSLVPAQETQYF
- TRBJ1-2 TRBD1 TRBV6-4 TGTGCCAGCAGTGGAGGGGGCGACTATGGCTACACCTTC CASSGGGDYGYTF
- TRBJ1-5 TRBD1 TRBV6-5 TGTGCCAGCAGCCGGGACAGGGGGACGGAGCCCCAGCATTTT CASSRDRGTEPQHF
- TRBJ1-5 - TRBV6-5 TGTGCCAGCTCAAGGACTGTTAGCAATCAGCCCCAGCATTTT CASSRTVSNQPQHF
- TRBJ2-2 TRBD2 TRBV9 TGTGCCAGCAGCGCACTAGCGGAGGGGATCGGGGAGCTGTTTTTT CASSALAEGIGELFF
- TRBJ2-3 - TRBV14 TGTGCCAGCAGCCGAAGACTAGGGGTCGGAGATACGCAGTATTTT CASSRRLGVGDTQYF
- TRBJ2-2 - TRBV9 TGTGCCAGCAGCGCCCTCACGACTTCGGGCGGGGAGTTGTTTTTT CASSALTTSGGELFF
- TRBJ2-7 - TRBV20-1 TGCAGTGCTAAAGGACTCTACGAGCAGTACTTC CSAKGLYEQYF
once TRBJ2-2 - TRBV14 TGTGCCAGCAGCCAAGATCGTGGGTCCGGGGAGCTGTTTTTT CASSQDRGSGELFF
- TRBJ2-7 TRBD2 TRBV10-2 TGCGCCAGCAGTGCCCGGAGGGCGGGAGGTTACGAGCAGTACTTC CASSARRAGGYEQYF
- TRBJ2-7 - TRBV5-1 TGCGCCAGCAGCTTGGCCTTGGGACTGGAAATTCGCGAGCAGTACTTC CASSLALGLEIREQYF
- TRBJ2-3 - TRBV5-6 TGTGCCAGCAGCTTGGCGGGAGCACGCACAGATACGCAGTATTTT CASSLAGARTDTQYF
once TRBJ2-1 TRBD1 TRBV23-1 TGCGCCAGCAGTCACGGCTCGGACAGGGGGCTGTACAATGAGCAGTTCTTC CASSHGSDRGLYNEQFF
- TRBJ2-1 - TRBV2 TGTGCCAGCAGTGTGACAGGCAATGAGCAGTTCTTC CASSVTGNEQFF
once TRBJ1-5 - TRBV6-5 TGTGCCAGCAACTCCCCAGGGATTAGCAATCAGCCCCAGCATTTT CASNSPGISNQPQHF
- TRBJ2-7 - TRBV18 TGTGCCAGCTCATCACAGGGTACCTACGAGCAGTACTTC CASSSQGTYEQYF
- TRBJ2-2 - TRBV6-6 TGTGCCAGCAGTTACTCCGGACGGTTGACGACCGGGGAGCTGTTTTTT CASSYSGRLTTGELFF
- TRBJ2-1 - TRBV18 TGTGCCAGCTCATATAGCGGTAGCTCCTACAATGAGCAGTTCTTC CASSYSGSSYNEQFF
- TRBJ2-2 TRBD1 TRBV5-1 TGCGCCAGCAGCCAAGACCCACAGGGGGCCCAAACCGGGGAGCTGTTTTTT CASSQDPQGAQTGELFF
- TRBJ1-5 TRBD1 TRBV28 TGTGCCAGCAGTTTGGGAGGAACAGGGGGCTCTCAGCCCCAGCATTTT CASSLGGTGGSQPQHF
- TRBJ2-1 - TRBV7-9 TGTGCCAGCAGCTTGGGTAGGTCCCCCTACAATGAGCAGTTCTTC CASSLGRSPYNEQFF
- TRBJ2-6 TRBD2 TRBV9 TGTGCCAGCAGCCCCCGCGGGGGGCCTCCAAGCTCTGGGGCCAACGTCCTGACTTTC CASSPRGGPPSSGANVLTF
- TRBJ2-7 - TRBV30 TGTGCCTGGAGTTCGCCCGGGCCCTCTCCCTACGAGCAGTACTTC CAWSSPGPSPYEQYF
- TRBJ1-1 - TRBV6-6 TGTGCCAGCAGTTACTTCCAGGGCAACACTGAAGCTTTCTTT CASSYFQGNTEAFF
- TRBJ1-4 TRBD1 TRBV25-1 TGTGCCAGCAGTGTAGAGGACAGGGGGTATGAAAAACTGTTTTTT CASSVEDRGYEKLFF
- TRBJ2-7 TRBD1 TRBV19 TGTGCCAGTAGTATAAGGGCCGCAGGGGGACGGACCTACGAGCAGTACTTC CASSIRAAGGRTYEQYF
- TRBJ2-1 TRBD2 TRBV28 TGTGCCAGCAGTCGGACTAGCGGGGTTATCAACAATGAGCAGTTCTTC CASSRTSGVINNEQFF
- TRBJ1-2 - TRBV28 TGTGCCAGCAGTTTCGGGACGGACTATGGCTACACCTTC CASSFGTDYGYTF
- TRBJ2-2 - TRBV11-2 TGTGCCAGCAGCTTTTGGGGGGCTAACACCGGGGAGCTGTTTTTT CASSFWGANTGELFF
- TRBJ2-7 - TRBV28 TGTGCCAGCAACAGTAATTTACGCGAGCAGTACTTC CASNSNLREQYF
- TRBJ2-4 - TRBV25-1 TGTGCCAGCAGTTTGGAGGGAAACATTCAGTACTTC CASSLEGNIQYF
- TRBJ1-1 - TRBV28 TGTGCCAGCAGTTTACCAGCGGGTGACACTGAAGCTTTCTTT CASSLPAGDTEAFF
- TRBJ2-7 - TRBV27 TGTGCCAGCAGTCCCCCGGGACAATGGGCCTACGAGCAGTACTTC CASSPPGQWAYEQYF
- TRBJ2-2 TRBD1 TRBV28 TGTGCCAGCACCGAAGGGACAGGGGTTACCGGGGAGCTGTTTTTT CASTEGTGVTGELFF
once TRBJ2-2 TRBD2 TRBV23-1 TGCGCCAGCAGTCAATCGTGCGGGAGTGGCACCGGGGAGCTGTTTTTT CASSQSCGSGTGELFF